These 17 T cell receptor beta chains were all obtained from the same sample, sequenced in a study of cytomegalovirus exposure and HLA in healthy donors. The PCR ran on 60 Vbeta and 13 Jbeta primers. Method: immunoSEQ multiplex PCR; TCRdb's copy keeps in-frame clones and lacks some. In the table there are about 190,000 clones, about four fifths of which are singletons. The sequenced sample was PBMCs. These TCRs come from a woman under 30 in good health and CMV-seronegative.

The V and J genes are TRBV28 and TRBJ2-2; maybe TRBD2 (7 bases). The CDR3 has 16 residues. V was shortened by 3 bases and J by 6 bases, with 17 bases between the two germline ends. Germline V gene sequence: CDR1 MDHEN, CDR2 SYDVKM. CDR3: CASSFALVGGPGELFF. The CDR3 nucleotides read TGTGCCAGCAGTTTCGCCCTAGTCGGGGGGCCCGGGGAGCTGTTTTTT. Filled out from reference TRBV28 and TRBJ2-2, the complete variable domain reads DVKVTQSSRYLVKRTGEKVFLECVQDMDHENMFWYRQDPGLGLRLIYFSYDVKMKEKGDIPEGYSVSREKKERFSLILESASTNQTSMYLCASSFALVGGPGELFFGEGSRLTVL.

The chain has TRBV28 and TRBJ2-7, with D perhaps TRBD1 (5 bases). The CDR3 covers 16 residues. Germline lookup yields CDR1 MDHEN and CDR2 SYDVKM. V was pared by 0 bases and J by 0 bases, with 12 bases between. DNA for the CDR3: TGTGCCAGCAGTTTATGGGGGCAGTCCCCCTCCTACGAGCAGTACTTC. It is translated as CASSLWGQSPSYEQYF.

The gene calls are TRBV27 and TRBJ2-1; 7 nucleotides align to TRBD2. With 2 bases clipped from V and 2 bases from J, the junction kept 6 bases outside the gene matches. Germline V CDR1 and CDR2: MNHEY, SMNVEV (reference sequence). CDR3 length equals 16 residues. CDR3 in DNA: TGTGCCAGCAGTTTAAGGGGACTAATTACCTACAATGAGCAGTTCTTC. It translates to CASSLRGLITYNEQFF.

The V gene is TRBV30, the J gene TRBJ1-4, with D uncertain. V was trimmed by 0 bases and J by 4 bases, leaving 12 bases between them. The CDR3 consists of 15 residues. CDR1 is GTSNPN and CDR2 is SVGIG in the germline V gene (reference sequence). The CDR3 here is CAWSVIGRDNEKLFF. The DNA for the CDR3 is TGTGCCTGGAGTGTGATCGGTCGGGATAATGAAAAACTGTTTTTT. The whole variable domain, filled in from reference TRBV30 and TRBJ1-4, reads SQTIHQWPATLVQPVGSPLSLECTVEGTSNPNLYWYRQAAGRGLQLLFYSVGIGQISSEVPQNLSASRPQDRQFILSSKKLLLSDSGFYLCAWSVIGRDNEKLFFGSGTQLSVL.

The rearrangement links TRBV29-1 to TRBJ2-4; possible D gene TRBD1, 7 bases. Germline V lookup: CDR1 SQVTM, CDR2 ANQGSEA. The CDR3 sequence is 14 residues long. Trimming pared 7 bases from V and 5 bases from J, leaving 18 bases between. The CDR3 DNA reads as TGCAGCGGGGGGGACAGCCCCAGACAAAACATTCAGTACTTC. Protein: CSGGDSPRQNIQYF.

The rearrangement links TRBV11-2 to TRBJ2-7; D not certain. CDR1 and CDR2 (germline): SGHAT, FQNNGV. V was trimmed by 3 bases and J by 7 bases, leaving 10 bases between them. CDR3 length: 12 residues. The CDR3 sequence is CASSLSLVEQYF. Written as DNA, the CDR3 is TGTGCCAGCAGCTTGAGTTTGGTGGAGCAGTACTTC.

This chain uses TRBV5-5 with TRBJ2-7; a possible D gene is TRBD1 (6 bases). CDR3 length: 13 residues. With 1 base removed from V and 5 bases from J, the gap between germline ends came to 10 bases. Looked up from germline, CDR1 is SGHKS and CDR2 is YYEKEE (reference sequence). The CDR3 sequence: CASSLTGGHEQYF. CDR3 sequence (DNA): TGTGCCAGCAGCTTGACTGGGGGCCACGAGCAGTACTTC.

In its sample, this clone was seen a few times. The rearrangement uses TRBV13 and TRBJ2-6; 8 nucleotides align to TRBD2. Germline V gives CDR1 PRHDT, CDR2 FYEKMQ (reference sequence). The CDR3 loop spans 16 amino acids. Unmatched junction bases numbered 3, after V lost 4 bases and J lost 1 base. The CDR3 sequence: CASSWGGRSGANVLTF. DNA for the CDR3: TGTGCCAGCAGCTGGGGCGGGAGGTCTGGGGCCAACGTCCTGACTTTC.

The chain carries TRBV10-3 and TRBJ1-1, with D perhaps matching TRBD1 (6 bases). This CDR3 has 14 amino acids. V lost 3 bases to trimming and J lost 5 bases, with 13 bases between them. Germline V gene data show CDR1 as ENHRY and CDR2 as SYGVKD. CDR3 loop: CAISDRGIVTEAFF. Written as DNA, the CDR3 is TGTGCCATCAGTGACAGGGGCATAGTTACTGAAGCTTTCTTT.

The CDR3 DNA follows: TGTGCCAGCAGCTTAGCGCGGGGGAAGAATGAAAAACTGTTTTTT. Residues: CASSLARGKNEKLFF. The chain recombines TRBV7-6 with TRBJ1-4; maybe TRBD1 (5 bases). Trimming stripped 0 bases from V and 5 bases from J, with 10 bases between. CDR1 SGHVS and CDR2 FNYEAQ come from the germline V gene. There are 15 residues in the CDR3.

The V call is TRBV27, the J call TRBJ2-7, with 14 positions matching TRBD2. V gave up 3 bases and J gave up 4 bases; unmatched junction bases: 2. The CDR3 loop spans 15 amino acids. CDR1 is MNHEY and CDR2 is SMNVEV in the germline V gene (reference sequence). The CDR3 loop reads CASSLGTSGSYEQYF. Written as DNA, the CDR3 is TGTGCCAGCAGTTTGGGGACTAGCGGGAGTTACGAGCAGTACTTC.

The chain combines TRBV15 with TRBJ2-3; 9 bases line up with TRBD2. This CDR3 spans 14 amino acids. Trimming removed 4 bases from V and 6 bases from J; junction bases left unmatched: 5. The V gene's germline CDR1 is LNHNV and CDR2 YYDKDF (reference sequence). CDR3 nucleotide sequence: TGTGCCACCAGCACGGGGCGGGGGGGGGATACGCAGTATTTT. Its translation: CATSTGRGGDTQYF. The entire variable domain, with the rest obtained from reference TRBV15 and TRBJ2-3, is as follows: DAMVIQNPRYQVTQFGKPVTLSCSQTLNHNVMYWYQQKSSQAPKLLFHYYDKDFNNEADTPDNFQSRRPNTSFCFLDIRSPGLGDTAMYLCATSTGRGGDTQYFGPGTRLTVL.

The chain carries TRBV28 and TRBJ1-2, with D maybe TRBD1 (5 bases). This CDR3 comprises 13 residues. CDR1 is MDHEN and CDR2 is SYDVKM in the germline V gene. V was pared by 8 bases and J by 2 bases, with 12 bases between. DNA of the CDR3: TGTGCCAGCGGCGGGGGGATAAACTATGGCTACACCTTC. It translates to CASGGGINYGYTF.

This clone was seen a few times. The chain employs TRBV6-1 and TRBJ1-1, with a weak D call TRBD1 (6 bases). The V and J ends lost 5 bases and 4 bases respectively, with 17 bases between them. Germline V gene data show CDR1 as MNHNS and CDR2 as SASEGT. The CDR3 has 15 amino acids. The chain's CDR3 is CASSPIPTGGTEAFF. In DNA, the CDR3 is TGTGCCAGCAGTCCGATACCGACAGGCGGCACTGAAGCTTTCTTT.

The V and J genes are TRBV7-2 and TRBJ2-4; D might be TRBD2 (6 bases). The CDR3 is made up of 14 amino acids. Germline CDR1 reads SGHTA; CDR2 reads FQGNSA. Trimming took off 8 bases at V and 7 bases at J, with 18 bases between the two ends. In DNA form, the CDR3 reads TGTGCCAGCGGCCGACGGCGGGGTGGGAACATTCAGTACTTC. Its protein product is CASGRRRGGNIQYF.

CDR3: CASSSTGGMRQQFF. The CDR3 DNA reads TGCGCCAGCAGCTCCACAGGGGGAATGAGGCAGCAGTTCTTC. This chain joins TRBV5-1 and TRBJ2-1; TRBD1 matches 8 bases. Germline values: CDR1 SGHRS, CDR2 YFSETQ. CDR3 length: 14 residues. The trim removed 3 bases at V and 11 bases at J, leaving 10 bases unmatched.

CDR3 bases: TGTGCCAGCAGTTACGCTCAGGGGGCCCAGCATTTT. It is translated as CASSYAQGAQHF. The chain uses TRBV6-5 and TRBJ1-5, with TRBD1 matching over 7 bases. The V segment lost 2 bases and the J segment 11 bases; nucleotides outside the gene matches: 3. The germline gives CDR1 MNHEY, CDR2 SVGAGI. The CDR3 covers 12 residues.